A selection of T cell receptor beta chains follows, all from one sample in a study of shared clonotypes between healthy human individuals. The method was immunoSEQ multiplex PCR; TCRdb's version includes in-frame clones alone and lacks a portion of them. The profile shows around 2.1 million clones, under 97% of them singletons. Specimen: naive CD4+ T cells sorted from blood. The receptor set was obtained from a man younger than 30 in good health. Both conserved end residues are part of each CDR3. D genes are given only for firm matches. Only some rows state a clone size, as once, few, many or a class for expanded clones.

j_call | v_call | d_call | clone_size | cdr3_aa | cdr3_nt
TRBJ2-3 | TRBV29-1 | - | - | CSVEHPDTQYF | TGCAGCGTTGAACACCCGGATACGCAGTATTTT
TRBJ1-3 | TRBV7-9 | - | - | CASTPRGVGTGNTIYF | TGTGCCAGCACCCCCCGGGGAGTCGGCACTGGAAACACCATATATTTT
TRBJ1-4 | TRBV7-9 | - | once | CASSRLPATNEKLFF | TGTGCCAGCAGTCGTCTGCCTGCAACTAATGAAAAACTGTTTTTT
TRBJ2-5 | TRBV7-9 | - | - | CASSRSLAQETQYF | TGTGCCAGCAGCCGATCACTAGCCCAGGAGACCCAGTACTTC
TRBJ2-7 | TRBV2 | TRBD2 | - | CASQQPPRWYGGNASSGPYEQYF | TGTGCCAGCCAGCAGCCGCCAAGGTGGTACGGGGGAAATGCGTCTAGCGGGCCATACGAGCAGTACTTC
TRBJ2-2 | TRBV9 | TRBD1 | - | CASSFQGAGTGELFF | TGTGCCAGCAGCTTTCAGGGGGCGGGCACCGGGGAGCTGTTTTTT
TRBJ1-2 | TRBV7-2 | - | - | CASSLEPTQGGYTF | TGTGCCAGCAGCTTAGAGCCTACACAGGGCGGCTACACCTTC
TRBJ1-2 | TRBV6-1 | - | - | CASSEGVLGSPGYTF | TGTGCCAGCAGTGAAGGGGTTCTCGGCAGCCCGGGCTACACCTTC
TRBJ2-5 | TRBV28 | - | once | CASTSGGLEGQETQYF | TGTGCCAGCACCTCGGGCGGGTTGGAGGGCCAAGAGACCCAGTACTTC
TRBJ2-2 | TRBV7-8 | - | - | CASSFRLVTGELFF | TGTGCCAGCAGCTTCCGACTTGTAACCGGGGAGCTGTTTTTT
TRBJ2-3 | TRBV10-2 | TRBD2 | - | CASSERAGGTDTQYF | TGCGCCAGCAGTGAGCGAGCGGGAGGCACAGATACGCAGTATTTT
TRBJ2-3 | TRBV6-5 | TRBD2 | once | CASTRGGRTDTQYF | TGTGCCAGCACCCGCGGGGGAAGAACAGATACGCAGTATTTT
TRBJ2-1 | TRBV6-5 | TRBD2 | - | CASSRSGRDNEQFF | TGTGCCAGCAGCCGCAGCGGGAGGGACAATGAGCAGTTCTTC
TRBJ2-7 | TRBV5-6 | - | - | CASSRLRTDEQYF | TGTGCCAGCAGTAGGCTCCGGACAGACGAGCAGTACTTC
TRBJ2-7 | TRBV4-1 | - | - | CASSRWGGTNEQYF | TGCGCCAGCAGCCGGTGGGGGGGCACGAACGAGCAGTACTTC
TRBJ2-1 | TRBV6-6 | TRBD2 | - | CASSHLAGASYNEQFF | TGTGCCAGCAGCCACCTAGCGGGAGCTTCCTACAATGAGCAGTTCTTC
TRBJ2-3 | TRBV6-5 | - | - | CASSDGAGYPDTQYF | TGTGCCAGCAGCGACGGGGCAGGGTATCCAGATACGCAGTATTTT
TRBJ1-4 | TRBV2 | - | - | CASLSQGNEKLFF | TGTGCCAGCCTTTCCCAGGGTAATGAAAAACTGTTTTTT
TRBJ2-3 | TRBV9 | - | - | CASSVDFRDTQYF | TGTGCCAGCAGCGTAGACTTTCGGGATACGCAGTATTTT
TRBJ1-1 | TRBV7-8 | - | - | CASSFGGGTEAFF | TGTGCCAGCAGCTTCGGGGGGGGCACTGAAGCTTTCTTT
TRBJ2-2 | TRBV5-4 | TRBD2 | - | CASSREGRDGELFF | TGTGCCAGCAGTCGGGAGGGTCGTGACGGGGAGCTGTTTTTT
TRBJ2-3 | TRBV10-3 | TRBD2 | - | CAIALAGGVDTQYF | TGTGCCATCGCGCTAGCGGGGGGAGTAGATACGCAGTATTTT
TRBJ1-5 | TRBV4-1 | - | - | CASSRSGGTGAGQPQHF | TGCGCCAGCAGCCGGTCGGGAGGGACTGGAGCAGGCCAGCCCCAGCATTTT
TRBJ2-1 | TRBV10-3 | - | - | CAISPVWDSYNEQFF | TGTGCCATCAGTCCCGTGTGGGACTCCTACAATGAGCAGTTCTTC
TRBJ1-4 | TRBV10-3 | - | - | CAIGGTKPFEKLFF | TGTGCCATCGGGGGGACCAAACCCTTTGAAAAACTGTTTTTT
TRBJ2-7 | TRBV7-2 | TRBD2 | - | CASSTRLAGGYEQYF | TGTGCCAGCAGCACTCGACTAGCGGGAGGGTACGAGCAGTACTTC
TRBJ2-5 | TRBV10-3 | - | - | CAISDHSGQETQYF | TGTGCCATCAGTGACCACAGCGGGCAAGAGACCCAGTACTTC
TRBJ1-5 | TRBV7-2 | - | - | CASSWDGLSNQPQHF | TGTGCCAGCAGCTGGGACGGACTTAGCAATCAGCCCCAGCATTTT
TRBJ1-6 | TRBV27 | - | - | CASKYESSYNSPLHF | TGTGCCAGCAAATATGAAAGCTCCTATAATTCACCCCTCCACTTT
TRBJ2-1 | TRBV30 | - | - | CAWSVKNEQFF | TGTGCCTGGAGTGTGAAAAATGAGCAGTTCTTC
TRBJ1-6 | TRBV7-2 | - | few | CASSLGGGGSPLHF | TGTGCCAGCAGCTTAGGAGGGGGGGGATCACCCCTCCACTTT
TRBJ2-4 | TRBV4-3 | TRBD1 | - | CASSQDAVGGIRYIQYF | TGCGCCAGCAGCCAAGATGCTGTAGGGGGCATCAGATACATTCAGTACTTC
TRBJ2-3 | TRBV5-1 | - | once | CASSLGYADTQYF | TGCGCCAGCAGCTTGGGATACGCAGATACGCAGTATTTT
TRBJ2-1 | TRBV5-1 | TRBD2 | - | CASSSSRLAGGNEQFF | TGCGCCAGCAGCTCTAGCCGACTAGCGGGGGGAAATGAGCAGTTCTTC
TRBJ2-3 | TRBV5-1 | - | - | CASSTVAGTDTQYF | TGCGCCAGCAGTACGGTGGCGGGCACAGATACGCAGTATTTT
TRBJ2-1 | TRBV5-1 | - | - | CASSAREIGSYNEQFF | TGCGCCAGCAGCGCTAGGGAAATTGGCTCCTACAATGAGCAGTTCTTC